Presented here are 2 T cell receptor beta chains from one specimen sequenced in a study of blood T cell repertoires in COVID-19. Clones were read by immunoSEQ multiplex PCR, and TCRdb kept only the in-frame ones, dropping some. The sample lists about 58,000 clones; 60% to 85% were seen once. The sample was peripheral blood. All receptors derive from a human donor in a cohort sampled during active COVID-19.

The CDR3 DNA is TGCGCCAGCAGTGACTGGACAGGAGTCTACGAGCAGTACTTC. It yields the protein CASSDWTGVYEQYF. The V call is TRBV10-2, the J call TRBJ2-7; 7 bases match TRBD1. Germline CDR1 and CDR2: WSHSY and SAAADI. V was pared by 3 bases and J by 3 bases, with 5 bases of the junction left unmatched. The CDR3 loop spans 14 amino acids.

This clone was seen once. The CDR3 sequence: CASSASGDQETQYF. DNA for the CDR3: TGTGCCAGCAGCGCGTCGGGGGACCAAGAGACCCAGTACTTC. The chain has TRBV7-3 and TRBJ2-5; the D gene is possibly TRBD2 (6 bases). Germline V gene sequence: CDR1 SGHTA, CDR2 FQGTGA. V was cut by 5 bases and J by 0 bases, with 10 bases left in between. The CDR3 is made up of 14 amino acids. The variable domain in full, with the rest retrieved from reference TRBV7-3 and TRBJ2-5, is GAGVSQTPSNKVTEKGKYVELRCDPISGHTALYWYRQSLGQGPEFLIYFQGTGAADDSGLPNDRFFAVRPEGSVSTLKIQRTERGDSAVYLCASSASGDQETQYFGPGTRLLVL.